Sequencing of this TCR beta chain was carried out in a study of cytomegalovirus exposure and HLA in healthy donors. On the study more broadly: Ancestry clustering placed more than 80% of approximately 420 genotyped donors in the Caucasian-associated cluster. The study's findings and limits: TCR beta sequences reportedly predicted most subjects' HLA-A and HLA-B alleles accurately. The study put 150 to 200 TCR beta chains on its list as cytomegalovirus-associated.

Concerning this clone: Its antigen remains unknown. An end of the junction does not agree with germline; a read error may underlie this.

A multiplex PCR was run with 60 Vbeta primers and 13 Jbeta primers. Using immunoSEQ multiplex PCR, the repertoire was profiled, and TCRdb retains in-frame clones only, with some absent. The sample consists of about 120,000 clones, about 80% of them appearing once. The CDR3 is made up of 14 amino acids. CDR1 and CDR2 (germline): SGHAT, FQNNGV. This receptor was taken from a man aged 55 to 69 in good health and CMV-seropositive. The chain couples TRBV11-2 to TRBJ1-4, with 8 nucleotides matching TRBD1. The specimen sequenced was PBMCs. The CDR3 DNA reads TGTGCCAGCAGCATAGACAGGGGTAATGAAAAACTGTTTTTT. Amino acid sequence: CASSIDRGNEKLFF.